Listed below are T cell receptor beta chains from one sample, sequenced in a study of shared clonotypes between healthy human individuals. Clones were read by immunoSEQ multiplex PCR, and TCRdb kept only the in-frame ones, dropping some. The sample holds roughly 1,000,000 clones, around 78% seen once. Sequencing input: memory CD4+ T cells from PBMCs. The origin of the receptors is a man between 18 and 29 years old in good health. Some clones in this sample may be carry-over from other donors' samples. CDR3s include the opening cysteine and the closing phenylalanine or tryptophan. The D gene is left open where the match is weak. Not all rows give a size; the values are once, few, many and, for expanded clones, a class.

J gene: TRBJ1-2
clone size: -
D gene: -
V gene: TRBV4-1
CDR3 DNA: TGCGCCAGCAGCCAAGATGGGCAGGGCCTAGGAGGCTACACCTTC
CDR3 protein: CASSQDGQGLGGYTF

J gene: TRBJ1-1
clone size: -
D gene: TRBD1
V gene: TRBV28
CDR3 DNA: TGTGCCAGCACAACCCCGCAGGGGGCAATGAACACTGAAGCTTTCTTT
CDR3 protein: CASTTPQGAMNTEAFF

J gene: TRBJ2-1
clone size: -
D gene: -
V gene: TRBV6-4
CDR3 DNA: TGTGCCAGCAGTGCCATGATCGGCTCCTACAATGAGCAGTTCTTC
CDR3 protein: CASSAMIGSYNEQFF

J gene: TRBJ1-5
clone size: few
D gene: -
V gene: TRBV5-1
CDR3 DNA: TGTGCCAGCAGCCCTCGAGGGAAAAGCAATCAGCCCCAGCATTTT
CDR3 protein: CASSPRGKSNQPQHF

J gene: TRBJ2-7
clone size: once
D gene: -
V gene: TRBV7-9
CDR3 DNA: TGTGCCAGCAGCTCAACGGGCCTTGGAGCCTACGAGCAGTACTTC
CDR3 protein: CASSSTGLGAYEQYF

J gene: TRBJ2-5
clone size: -
D gene: TRBD2
V gene: TRBV15
CDR3 DNA: TGTGCCACCAGCAAGGCGGGAGGTTTAGAGACCCAGTACTTC
CDR3 protein: CATSKAGGLETQYF

J gene: TRBJ2-5
clone size: -
D gene: -
V gene: TRBV7-9
CDR3 DNA: TGTGCCAGCAGCTTAGTCGGGAGTACTTGGCATCAAGAGACCCAGTACTTC
CDR3 protein: CASSLVGSTWHQETQYF

J gene: TRBJ2-5
clone size: -
D gene: -
V gene: TRBV2
CDR3 DNA: TGTGCCAGCACCGGAGGGAGTGGGGAGACCCAGTACTTC
CDR3 protein: CASTGGSGETQYF

J gene: TRBJ2-1
clone size: -
D gene: TRBD1
V gene: TRBV5-1
CDR3 DNA: TGCGCCAGCAGCCCCCGCGGACAGGGGGCCTACAATGAGCAGTTCTTC
CDR3 protein: CASSPRGQGAYNEQFF

J gene: TRBJ2-3
clone size: -
D gene: TRBD2
V gene: TRBV10-1
CDR3 DNA: TGCGCCAGCAGTGAGTCGTCGGGGAGGGCCGGGACGCAGTATTTT
CDR3 protein: CASSESSGRAGTQYF

J gene: TRBJ2-2
clone size: few
D gene: -
V gene: TRBV4-3
CDR3 DNA: TGCGCCAGCAGCCCTCGCCCCGGGGCCTCGGTCACCGGGGAGCTGTTTTTT
CDR3 protein: CASSPRPGASVTGELFF

J gene: TRBJ2-3
clone size: few
D gene: -
V gene: TRBV27
CDR3 DNA: TGTGCCAGCAGTTTACAGGGACGGCCAGGAGATACGCAGTATTTT
CDR3 protein: CASSLQGRPGDTQYF

J gene: TRBJ2-5
clone size: -
D gene: -
V gene: TRBV7-2
CDR3 DNA: TGTGCCAGCAGCTCCAGCCCCCGGGAGACCCAGTACTTC
CDR3 protein: CASSSSPRETQYF

J gene: TRBJ2-7
clone size: many
D gene: -
V gene: TRBV6-5
CDR3 DNA: TGTGCCAGCAGTTACTCGAGGGAGAGAGAGCAGTACTTC
CDR3 protein: CASSYSREREQYF

J gene: TRBJ1-3
clone size: many
D gene: TRBD1
V gene: TRBV5-1
CDR3 DNA: TGCGCCAGCAGCGGCGGACAGGGAGTCACTGGAAACACCATATATTTT
CDR3 protein: CASSGGQGVTGNTIYF

J gene: TRBJ2-1
clone size: -
D gene: TRBD2
V gene: TRBV5-1
CDR3 DNA: TGCGCCAGCAGCTTAGCGGGAGGAGCCTACAATGAGCAGTTCTTC
CDR3 protein: CASSLAGGAYNEQFF

J gene: TRBJ2-7
clone size: once
D gene: -
V gene: TRBV11-2
CDR3 DNA: TGTGCCAGCAGCTTAGGAACAGGGTTGTACGAGCAGTACTTC
CDR3 protein: CASSLGTGLYEQYF

J gene: TRBJ1-3
clone size: -
D gene: -
V gene: TRBV19
CDR3 DNA: TGTGCCAGTACTCGGCGGGGTGGAGTTGGAAACACCATATATTTT
CDR3 protein: CASTRRGGVGNTIYF

J gene: TRBJ2-3
clone size: -
D gene: TRBD2
V gene: TRBV5-8
CDR3 DNA: TGTGCCAGCAGCTTGGTCCTAGCGGGCACAGATACGCAGTATTTT
CDR3 protein: CASSLVLAGTDTQYF

J gene: TRBJ2-7
clone size: -
D gene: -
V gene: TRBV5-1
CDR3 DNA: TGCGCCAGCAGCTCGCCGGCCTACGAGCAGTACTTC
CDR3 protein: CASSSPAYEQYF

J gene: TRBJ1-5
clone size: -
D gene: -
V gene: TRBV6-6
CDR3 DNA: TGTGCCAGCAGTTCGCAGGGTAATCAGCCCCAGCATTTT
CDR3 protein: CASSSQGNQPQHF

J gene: TRBJ2-5
clone size: -
D gene: -
V gene: TRBV18
CDR3 DNA: TGTGCCAGCTCACCGTTCCCAGACCAAGAGACCCAGTACTTC
CDR3 protein: CASSPFPDQETQYF

J gene: TRBJ2-5
clone size: -
D gene: -
V gene: TRBV5-1
CDR3 DNA: TGCGCCAGCAGTAACCCCCAAGAGACCCAGTACTTC
CDR3 protein: CASSNPQETQYF

J gene: TRBJ1-5
clone size: few
D gene: -
V gene: TRBV7-2
CDR3 DNA: TGTGCCAGCACCCTACAGGGTCAGCCCCAGCATTTT
CDR3 protein: CASTLQGQPQHF

J gene: TRBJ2-5
clone size: -
D gene: TRBD1
V gene: TRBV5-1
CDR3 DNA: TGCGCCAGCAGTGGGACAGGGACCCAAGAGACCCAGTACTTC
CDR3 protein: CASSGTGTQETQYF

J gene: TRBJ1-1
clone size: -
D gene: -
V gene: TRBV28
CDR3 DNA: TGTGCCAGCATCGGGGTCATGAACACTGAAGCTTTCTTT
CDR3 protein: CASIGVMNTEAFF

J gene: TRBJ2-1
clone size: -
D gene: TRBD2
V gene: TRBV30
CDR3 DNA: TGTGCCTCCCGTCTAGCGGGGTCCTACAATGAGCAGTTCTTC
CDR3 protein: CASRLAGSYNEQFF

J gene: TRBJ2-3
clone size: -
D gene: TRBD1
V gene: TRBV30
CDR3 DNA: TGTGCCTGGAGTACAGGGGGCTCGGCAGATACGCAGTATTTT
CDR3 protein: CAWSTGGSADTQYF

J gene: TRBJ2-2
clone size: -
D gene: -
V gene: TRBV6-5
CDR3 DNA: TGTGCCAGCAGTTACAGGGGGGGTAACACCGGGGAGCTGTTTTTT
CDR3 protein: CASSYRGGNTGELFF

J gene: TRBJ2-2
clone size: -
D gene: -
V gene: TRBV30
CDR3 DNA: TGTGCCTGGAGTGTTCATACCGGGGAGCTGTTTTTT
CDR3 protein: CAWSVHTGELFF

J gene: TRBJ2-1
clone size: -
D gene: -
V gene: TRBV23-1
CDR3 DNA: TGCGCCGAGTCGGCGGGGTTGTTCTTC
CDR3 protein: CAESAGLFF

J gene: TRBJ1-1
clone size: -
D gene: -
V gene: TRBV5-1
CDR3 DNA: TGCGCAGGGCGGGCAGAGGGGAACACTGAAGCTTTCTTT
CDR3 protein: CAGRAEGNTEAFF

J gene: TRBJ1-1
clone size: -
D gene: TRBD1
V gene: TRBV6-5
CDR3 DNA: TGTGCCAGCAGTTATCAGGGGGCGAGGACTGAAGCTTTCTTT
CDR3 protein: CASSYQGARTEAFF

J gene: TRBJ2-2
clone size: -
D gene: TRBD2
V gene: TRBV25-1
CDR3 DNA: TGTGCCAGCAGTGATAGACTAGCGGGACCCGGGGAGCTGTTTTTT
CDR3 protein: CASSDRLAGPGELFF

J gene: TRBJ1-5
clone size: many
D gene: -
V gene: TRBV19
CDR3 DNA: TGTGCCAGTAGAAGACAGTTCGCGGGCAATCAGCCCCAGCATTTT
CDR3 protein: CASRRQFAGNQPQHF

J gene: TRBJ1-1
clone size: once
D gene: -
V gene: TRBV5-6
CDR3 DNA: TGTGCCAGCGGCCAGATCGAGGGGCACCTGCAAGCTTTCTTT
CDR3 protein: CASGQIEGHLQAFF

J gene: TRBJ2-1
clone size: -
D gene: -
V gene: TRBV7-9
CDR3 DNA: TGTGCCAGCAGCTTGGATCGTGGCGTTTCCTACAATGAGCAGTTCTTC
CDR3 protein: CASSLDRGVSYNEQFF

J gene: TRBJ1-5
clone size: -
D gene: -
V gene: TRBV27
CDR3 DNA: TGTGCCAGCAGTGGGGGGGGGATGCGCAATCAGCCCCAGCATTTT
CDR3 protein: CASSGGGMRNQPQHF

J gene: TRBJ1-1
clone size: -
D gene: -
V gene: TRBV5-1
CDR3 DNA: TGCGCCAGCACCTGGGGGCCGGGAGGTGAAGCTTTCTTT
CDR3 protein: CASTWGPGGEAFF

J gene: TRBJ2-2
clone size: -
D gene: TRBD2
V gene: TRBV4-1
CDR3 DNA: TGCGCCAGCAGCCCAAGGGTAGCGGGAGGGGTCACCGGGGAGCTGTTTTTT
CDR3 protein: CASSPRVAGGVTGELFF

J gene: TRBJ1-6
clone size: -
D gene: TRBD1
V gene: TRBV11-2
CDR3 DNA: TGTGCCAGCAGCCCCCGCGGACAGGGGGTTTCGTCGGATTCACCCCTCCACTTT
CDR3 protein: CASSPRGQGVSSDSPLHF

J gene: TRBJ1-1
clone size: -
D gene: -
V gene: TRBV29-1
CDR3 DNA: TGCAGCCCATCACACATGAACACTGAAGCTTTCTTT
CDR3 protein: CSPSHMNTEAFF

J gene: TRBJ2-5
clone size: -
D gene: -
V gene: TRBV25-1
CDR3 DNA: TGTGCCAGCTCCGATCTTAGGGGGCGGGAGGTGGGAGAGACCCAGTACTTC
CDR3 protein: CASSDLRGREVGETQYF

J gene: TRBJ1-6
clone size: -
D gene: TRBD1
V gene: TRBV5-1
CDR3 DNA: TGCGCCAGCAGCCTGGGGACAGATCCTCCGGCCCTCCACTTT
CDR3 protein: CASSLGTDPPALHF

J gene: TRBJ1-5
clone size: -
D gene: -
V gene: TRBV27
CDR3 DNA: TGTGCCAGCAGTCCACAGGGACGCCAGCCCCAGCATTTT
CDR3 protein: CASSPQGRQPQHF

J gene: TRBJ2-7
clone size: -
D gene: -
V gene: TRBV7-9
CDR3 DNA: TGTGCCAGCAGCTTTCTGGGTGATAAGCAGTACTTC
CDR3 protein: CASSFLGDKQYF

J gene: TRBJ1-3
clone size: -
D gene: -
V gene: TRBV28
CDR3 DNA: TGTGCCAGCAGTTTGTCATCGCTAGGAGGAAACACCATATATTTT
CDR3 protein: CASSLSSLGGNTIYF

J gene: TRBJ1-3
clone size: -
D gene: -
V gene: TRBV5-1
CDR3 DNA: TGCGCCAGCAGCTCAACAGGGAGCTCTGGAAACACCATATATTTT
CDR3 protein: CASSSTGSSGNTIYF

J gene: TRBJ2-5
clone size: many
D gene: -
V gene: TRBV5-1
CDR3 DNA: TGCGCCAGCAGCGCCCACCCGGGGGCAACGTCTCAAGAGACCCAGTACTTC
CDR3 protein: CASSAHPGATSQETQYF

J gene: TRBJ2-7
clone size: -
D gene: TRBD1
V gene: TRBV7-2
CDR3 DNA: TGTGCCAGCAGCACTGGGACAGGGTTCTACGAGCAGTACTTC
CDR3 protein: CASSTGTGFYEQYF

J gene: TRBJ1-3
clone size: -
D gene: -
V gene: TRBV20-1
CDR3 DNA: TGCAGTGCCGAGATTGGAAACACCATATATTTT
CDR3 protein: CSAEIGNTIYF

J gene: TRBJ2-2
clone size: -
D gene: -
V gene: TRBV7-2
CDR3 DNA: TGTGCCAGCAGCCCCGGACCAGCCGCCGGGGAGCTGTTTTTT
CDR3 protein: CASSPGPAAGELFF

J gene: TRBJ1-1
clone size: many
D gene: TRBD1
V gene: TRBV6-6
CDR3 DNA: TGTGCCAGCAGAGATGGGACAGGGTTTGAAGCTTTCTTT
CDR3 protein: CASRDGTGFEAFF

J gene: TRBJ1-1
clone size: -
D gene: -
V gene: TRBV15
CDR3 DNA: TGTGCCACCAGCAGAGGAATGGGGCTGAACACTGAAGCTTTCTTT
CDR3 protein: CATSRGMGLNTEAFF